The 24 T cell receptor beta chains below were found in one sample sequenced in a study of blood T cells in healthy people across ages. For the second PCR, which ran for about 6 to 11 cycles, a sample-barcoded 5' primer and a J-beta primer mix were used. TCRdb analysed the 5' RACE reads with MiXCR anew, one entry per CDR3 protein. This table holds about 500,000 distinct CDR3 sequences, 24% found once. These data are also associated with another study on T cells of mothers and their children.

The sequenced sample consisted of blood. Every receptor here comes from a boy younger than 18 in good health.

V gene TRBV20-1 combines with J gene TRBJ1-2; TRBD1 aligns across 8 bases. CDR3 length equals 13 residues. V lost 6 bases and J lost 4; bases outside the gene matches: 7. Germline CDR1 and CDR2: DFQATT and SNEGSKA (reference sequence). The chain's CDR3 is CSAPAGGSYGYTF. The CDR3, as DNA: TGCAGTGCCCCCGCAGGGGGCAGCTATGGCTACACCTTC.

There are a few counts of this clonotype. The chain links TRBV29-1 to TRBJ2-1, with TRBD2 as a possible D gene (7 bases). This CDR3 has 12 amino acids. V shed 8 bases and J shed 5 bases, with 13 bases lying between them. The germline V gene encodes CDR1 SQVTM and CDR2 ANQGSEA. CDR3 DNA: TGCAGCCCACGGGGGGCCAACAATGAGCAGTTCTTC. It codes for CSPRGANNEQFF.

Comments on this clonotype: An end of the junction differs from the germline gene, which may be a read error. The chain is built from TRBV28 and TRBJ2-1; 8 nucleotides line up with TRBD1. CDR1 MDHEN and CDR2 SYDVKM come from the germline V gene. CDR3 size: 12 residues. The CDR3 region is CASSPGQGLMLF. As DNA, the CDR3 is TGTGCCAGCAGTCCCGGACAGGGCCTGATGCTCTTC.

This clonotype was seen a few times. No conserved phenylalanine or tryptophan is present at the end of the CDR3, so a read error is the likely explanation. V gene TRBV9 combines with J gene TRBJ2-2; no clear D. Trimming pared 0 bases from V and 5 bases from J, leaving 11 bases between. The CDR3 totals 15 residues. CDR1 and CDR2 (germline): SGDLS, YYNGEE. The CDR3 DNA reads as TGTGCCAGCAGCGTAGTTGGCAGCGAAACCGGGGAGCTGTTTCTT. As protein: CASSVVGSETGELFL.

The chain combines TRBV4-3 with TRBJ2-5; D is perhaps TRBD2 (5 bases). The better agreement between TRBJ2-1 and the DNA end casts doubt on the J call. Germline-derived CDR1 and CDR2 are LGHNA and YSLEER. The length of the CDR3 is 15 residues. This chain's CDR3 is CASSQETSSYNEQFF. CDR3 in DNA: TGCGCCAGCAGCCAAGAAACTAGTTCATACAATGAGCAGTTCTTC.

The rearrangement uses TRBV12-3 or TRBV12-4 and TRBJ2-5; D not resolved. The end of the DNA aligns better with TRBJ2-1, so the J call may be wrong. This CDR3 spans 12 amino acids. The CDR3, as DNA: TGTGCCAGCAGTCCGACGGCAGGTGAGCAGTTCTTC. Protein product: CASSPTAGEQFF.

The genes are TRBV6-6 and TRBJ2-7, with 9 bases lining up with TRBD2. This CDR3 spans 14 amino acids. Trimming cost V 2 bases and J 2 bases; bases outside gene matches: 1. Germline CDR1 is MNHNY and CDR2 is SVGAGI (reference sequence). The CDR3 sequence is CASSYASGTYEQYF. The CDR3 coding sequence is TGTGCCAGCAGTTACGCTAGCGGGACCTACGAGCAGTACTTC.

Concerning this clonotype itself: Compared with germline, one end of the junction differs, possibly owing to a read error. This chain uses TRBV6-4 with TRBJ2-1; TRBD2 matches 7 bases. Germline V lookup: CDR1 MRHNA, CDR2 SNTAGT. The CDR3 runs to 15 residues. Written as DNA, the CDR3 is TGTGCCGGCAGTGACTGGCCAGCGGGGCACAATGAGCAGTTCTTC. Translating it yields CAGSDWPAGHNEQFF.

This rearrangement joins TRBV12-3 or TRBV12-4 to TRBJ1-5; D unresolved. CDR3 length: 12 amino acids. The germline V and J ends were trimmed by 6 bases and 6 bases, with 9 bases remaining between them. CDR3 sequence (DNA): TGTGCCAGCAGCCCCATCGCTCAGCCCCAGCATTTT. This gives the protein CASSPIAQPQHF.

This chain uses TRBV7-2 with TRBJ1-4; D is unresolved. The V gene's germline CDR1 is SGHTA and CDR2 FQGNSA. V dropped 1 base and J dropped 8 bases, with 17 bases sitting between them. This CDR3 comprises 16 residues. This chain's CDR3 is CASSLEFSPSGEKLFF. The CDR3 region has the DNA TGTGCCAGCAGCTTAGAGTTCTCACCCAGTGGCGAAAAACTGTTTTTT.

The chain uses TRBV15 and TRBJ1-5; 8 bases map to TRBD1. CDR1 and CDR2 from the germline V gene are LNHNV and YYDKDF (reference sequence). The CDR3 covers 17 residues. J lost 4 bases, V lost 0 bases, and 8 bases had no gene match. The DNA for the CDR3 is TGTGCCACCAGCAGAGATTCCTCCAGGACAGGGAATCAGCCCCAGCATTTT. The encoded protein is CATSRDSSRTGNQPQHF.

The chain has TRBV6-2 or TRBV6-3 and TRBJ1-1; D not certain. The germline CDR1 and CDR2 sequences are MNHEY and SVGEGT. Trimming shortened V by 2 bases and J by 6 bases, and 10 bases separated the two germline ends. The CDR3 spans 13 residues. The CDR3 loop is CASSYRAGSEAFF. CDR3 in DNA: TGTGCCAGCAGTTACAGGGCGGGTTCTGAAGCTTTCTTT.

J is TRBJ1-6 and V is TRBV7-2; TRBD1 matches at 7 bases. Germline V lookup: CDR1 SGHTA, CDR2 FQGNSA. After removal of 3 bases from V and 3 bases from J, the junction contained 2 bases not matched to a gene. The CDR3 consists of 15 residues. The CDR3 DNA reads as TGTGCCAGCAGCTTGGGACAGATCTATAATTCACCCCTCCACTTT. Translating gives CASSLGQIYNSPLHF.

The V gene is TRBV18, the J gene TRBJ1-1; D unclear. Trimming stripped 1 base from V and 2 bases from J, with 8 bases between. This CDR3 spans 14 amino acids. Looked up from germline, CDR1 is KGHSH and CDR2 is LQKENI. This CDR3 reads CASSPQKTNTEAFF. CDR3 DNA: TGTGCCAGCTCACCACAAAAAACCAACACTGAAGCTTTCTTT.

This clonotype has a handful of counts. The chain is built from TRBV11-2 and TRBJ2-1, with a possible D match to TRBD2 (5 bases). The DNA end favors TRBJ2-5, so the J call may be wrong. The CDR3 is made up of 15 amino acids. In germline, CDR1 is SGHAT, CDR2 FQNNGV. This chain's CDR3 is CASSSPRADGWTQYF. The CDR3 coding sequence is TGTGCCAGCAGCTCCCCGCGGGCCGATGGGTGGACCCAGTACTTC.

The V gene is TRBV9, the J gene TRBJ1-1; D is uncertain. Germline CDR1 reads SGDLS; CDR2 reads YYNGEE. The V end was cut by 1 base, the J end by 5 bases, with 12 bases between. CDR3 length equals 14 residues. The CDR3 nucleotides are TGTGCCAGCAGCGTACGCCTAGTCAAGACTGAAGCTTTCTTT. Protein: CASSVRLVKTEAFF.

CDR3 region: CASSEWGRNEKLFF. The CDR3 coding sequence is TGTGCCAGCAGTGAATGGGGCAGAAATGAAAAACTGTTTTTT. The V call is TRBV2, the J call TRBJ1-4; TRBD1 is a possible D gene (5 bases). Germline lookup yields CDR1 SNHLY and CDR2 FYNNEI. The CDR3 totals 14 residues. V was shortened by 2 bases and J by 5 bases, with 9 bases between the two germline ends.

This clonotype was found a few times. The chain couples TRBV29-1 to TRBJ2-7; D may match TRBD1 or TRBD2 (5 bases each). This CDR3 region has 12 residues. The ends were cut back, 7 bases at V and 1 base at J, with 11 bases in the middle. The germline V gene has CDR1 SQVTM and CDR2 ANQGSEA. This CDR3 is CSGRDGSYEQYF. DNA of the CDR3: TGCAGCGGCCGGGACGGATCCTACGAGCAGTACTTC.

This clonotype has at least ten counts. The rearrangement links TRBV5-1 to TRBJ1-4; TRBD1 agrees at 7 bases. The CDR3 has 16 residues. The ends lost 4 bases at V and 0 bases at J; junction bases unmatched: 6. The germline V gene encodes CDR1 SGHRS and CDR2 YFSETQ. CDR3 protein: CASSTGQEATNEKLFF. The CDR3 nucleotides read TGCGCCAGCAGCACAGGACAGGAGGCAACTAATGAAAAACTGTTTTTT.

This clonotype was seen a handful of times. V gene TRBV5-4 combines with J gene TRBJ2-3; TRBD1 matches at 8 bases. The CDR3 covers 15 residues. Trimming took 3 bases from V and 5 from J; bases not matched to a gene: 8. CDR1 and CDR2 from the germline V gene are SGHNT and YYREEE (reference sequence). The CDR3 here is CASSSRDRTRDTQYF. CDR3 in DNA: TGTGCCAGCAGCTCCCGGGACAGGACACGAGATACGCAGTATTTT.

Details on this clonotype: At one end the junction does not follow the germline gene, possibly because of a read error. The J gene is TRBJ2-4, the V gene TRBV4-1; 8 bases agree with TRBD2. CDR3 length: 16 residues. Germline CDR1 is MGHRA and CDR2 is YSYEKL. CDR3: CASSQGIPQLAAELKF. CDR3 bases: TGCGCCAGCAGCCAAGGGATCCCGCAACTAGCGGCGGAACTAAAGTTC.

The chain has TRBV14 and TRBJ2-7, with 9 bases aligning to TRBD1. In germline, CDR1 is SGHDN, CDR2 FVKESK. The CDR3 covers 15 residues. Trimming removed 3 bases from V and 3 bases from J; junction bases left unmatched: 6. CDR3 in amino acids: CASSQGTGNFYEQYF. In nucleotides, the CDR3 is TGTGCCAGCAGCCAGGGGACAGGGAATTTCTACGAGCAGTACTTC. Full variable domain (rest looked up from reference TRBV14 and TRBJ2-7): EAGVTQFPSHSVIEKGQTVTLRCDPISGHDNLYWYRRVMGKEIKFLLHFVKESKQDESGMPNNRFLAERTGGTYSTLKVQPAELEDSGVYFCASSQGTGNFYEQYFGPGTRLTVT.

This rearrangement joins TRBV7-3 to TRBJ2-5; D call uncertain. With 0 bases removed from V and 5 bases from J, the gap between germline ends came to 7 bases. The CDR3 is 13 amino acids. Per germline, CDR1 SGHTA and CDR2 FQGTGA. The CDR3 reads CASSLTFRETQYF. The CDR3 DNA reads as TGTGCCAGCAGCTTAACGTTTAGGGAGACCCAGTACTTC. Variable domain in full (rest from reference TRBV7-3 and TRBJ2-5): GAGVSQTPSNKVTEKGKYVELRCDPISGHTALYWYRQSLGQGPEFLIYFQGTGAADDSGLPNDRFFAVRPEGSVSTLKIQRTERGDSAVYLCASSLTFRETQYFGPGTRLLVL.

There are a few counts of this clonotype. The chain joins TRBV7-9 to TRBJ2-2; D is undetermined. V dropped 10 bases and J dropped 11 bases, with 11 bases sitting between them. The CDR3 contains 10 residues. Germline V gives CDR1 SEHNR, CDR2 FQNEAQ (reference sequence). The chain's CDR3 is CATLLRELFF. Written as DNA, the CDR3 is TGTGCCACCCTGTTAAGAGAGCTGTTTTTT.